This passage covers 20 T cell receptor beta chains from one sample sequenced in a study of CD8+CD57+ T cells in acquired aplastic anemia. CDR3 and TCR beta VDJ profiling relied on genomic DNA as the template. MiXCR, run by TCRdb on the reads, gives a single entry per CDR3 protein. The repertoire has over 250,000 distinct CDR3 sequences, roughly 59% of them found once; the top ten carry approximately 1.3%. Previously, flow cytometry had revealed CD8+CD57+ cell expansion in the patients chosen for sequencing. The sample comprised sorted CD4+, CD8+, or CD8+CD57+ T cells (not recorded which) from PBMCs. The receptors shown here come from a human donor with aplastic anemia.

This clonotype showed up just a few times. This chain joins TRBV12-3 or TRBV12-4 and TRBJ2-2, with 7 bases identical to TRBD2. This CDR3 contains 15 residues. The trim removed 3 bases at V and 4 bases at J, leaving 5 bases unmatched. CDR3 in amino acids: CASSFGGSGTGELFF. Here the CDR3 DNA reads TGTGCCAGCAGTTTCGGGGGGTCCGGCACCGGGGAGCTGTTTTTT.

This chain joins TRBV10-2 and TRBJ2-7; TRBD2 agrees at 16 bases. Looked up from germline, CDR1 is WSHSY and CDR2 is SAAADI. V shed 6 bases and J 8 bases; nucleotides not matched to a gene: 13. This CDR3 is built from 17 residues. CDR3 amino acids: CASSTGTSGRGTPKQYF. DNA for the CDR3: TGCGCCAGCAGCACCGGGACTAGCGGGAGGGGAACCCCCAAGCAGTACTTC.

The J gene is TRBJ2-7, the V gene TRBV11-2; no clear D gene. Per germline, CDR1 SGHAT and CDR2 FQNNGV. The CDR3 sequence is 13 residues long. The V and J ends lost 5 bases and 0 bases respectively, with 8 bases between them. The CDR3 here is CASSPESSYEQYF. The DNA for the CDR3 is TGTGCCAGCAGCCCAGAGTCCTCCTACGAGCAGTACTTC.

There are many counts of this clonotype. The chain employs TRBV5-6 and TRBJ2-3, with D possibly being TRBD1 (6 bases). The CDR3 runs to 18 residues. V lost 6 bases and J 2 bases, leaving 25 bases between the germline ends. Per germline, CDR1 SGHDT and CDR2 YYEEEE. DNA of the CDR3: TGTGCCAGCACCCACGGGATGAGGGGGAATTTGCCCACAGATACGCAGTATTTT. It yields the protein CASTHGMRGNLPTDTQYF.

The V call is TRBV20-1, the J call TRBJ2-7; tentatively, D is TRBD2 (6 bases). The CDR3 is 16 residues long. Germline CDR1 and CDR2: DFQATT and SNEGSKA (reference sequence). Trimming took 2 bases from V and 2 from J, leaving 19 bases between them. The CDR3 sequence is CSARPLAGASAYEQYF. For the CDR3, the DNA is TGCAGTGCTAGACCACTAGCAGGAGCGAGCGCCTACGAGCAGTACTTC.

The J gene is TRBJ2-1, the V gene TRBV20-1; D is unclear. CDR1 is DFQATT, CDR2 SNEGSKA, per germline (reference sequence). V was cut by 1 base and J by 5 bases, with 6 bases left in between. This CDR3 comprises 12 residues. The CDR3 bases are TGCAGTGCTAGAGTAACCCACAATGAGCAGTTCTTC. It is translated as CSARVTHNEQFF.

In its sample, this clonotype was seen once. The chain uses TRBV29-1 and TRBJ2-5; D uncertain. Trimming took 4 bases from V and 5 from J, leaving 17 bases between them. The V gene's germline CDR1 is SQVTM and CDR2 ANQGSEA. This CDR3 is built from 14 residues. Here the CDR3 reads CSVGSDASGETQYF. CDR3 nucleotide sequence: TGCAGCGTTGGGTCGGACGCGTCAGGCGAGACCCAGTACTTC.

The gene calls are TRBV29-1 and TRBJ2-1; 9 positions agree with TRBD2. Germline V lookup: CDR1 SQVTM, CDR2 ANQGSEA. The length of the CDR3 is 12 residues. The V gene end was trimmed by 7 bases and the J gene end by 7 bases; junction bases not matched to a gene: 5. CDR3 nucleotide sequence: TGCAGCGGCACTAGCGGGCTAAATGAGCAGTTCTTC. Translated, it gives CSGTSGLNEQFF.

The V and J genes are TRBV5-1 and TRBJ2-7; 7 bases match TRBD1. The junction had 7 bases not matched to a gene; V was cut back by 0 bases and J by 4 bases. The V gene's germline CDR1 is SGHRS and CDR2 YFSETQ. There are 15 residues in the CDR3. The CDR3: CASSLVYRGRYEQYF. The CDR3 DNA reads as TGCGCCAGCAGCTTGGTTTATAGGGGGCGGTACGAGCAGTACTTC.

This clonotype was seen a few times. V is TRBV14 and J is TRBJ1-6, with 9 bases fitting TRBD1. CDR3 size: 21 residues. After removal of 8 bases from V and 0 bases from J, the junction contained 20 bases not matched to a gene. CDR1 and CDR2 from the germline V gene are SGHDN and FVKESK. DNA for the CDR3: TGTGCCAGCTCACCACCGGCCCTGTACAGGGGGCGGAGCTCCTATAATTCACCCCTCCACTTT. Its protein product is CASSPPALYRGRSSYNSPLHF.

The chain carries TRBV7-4 and TRBJ1-6, with D possibly being TRBD1 (5 bases). Germline lookup yields CDR1 SGHVT and CDR2 SQSDAQ. This CDR3 is built from 14 residues. V was trimmed by 5 bases and J by 9 bases, leaving 14 bases between them. CDR3 sequence (DNA): TGTGCCAGCAGCCACGGTCAGGGCGGTTCACCCCTCCACTTT. Its protein product is CASSHGQGGSPLHF. Full variable domain (rest looked up from reference TRBV7-4 and TRBJ1-6): GAGVSQSPRYKVAKRGRDVALRCDSISGHVTLYWYRQTLGQGSEVLTYSQSDAQRDKSGRPSGRFSAERPERSVSTLKIQRTEQGDSAVYLCASSHGQGGSPLHFGNGTRLTVT.

With respect to this clonotype: Germline and junction disagree at one end, which may indicate a read error. This chain links TRBV9 with TRBJ2-3; D uncertain. Germline V gene lookup returns CDR1 SGDLS and CDR2 YYNGEE. The CDR3 loop spans 16 amino acids. CDR3 nucleotides: TGTGCCAGCGGCGTTGTCGCATTCCGAAGCACAGATACGCAGTACTTT. It encodes CASGVVAFRSTDTQYF.

V gene TRBV12-3 or TRBV12-4 combines with J gene TRBJ1-6; 9 bases align to TRBD1. The CDR3 is 16 amino acids. Losses at the gene ends were 6 bases for V and 13 bases for J; bases not matched to a gene: 16. CDR3 bases: TGTGCCAGCAGCAATTACACAGGGGGCTGGGCTCAGCCCCTCCACTTT. Its translation: CASSNYTGGWAQPLHF.

This clonotype was recorded many times. V is TRBV5-1 and J is TRBJ1-2; 10 bases align to TRBD1. With 2 bases clipped from V and 3 bases from J, the junction kept 1 base outside the gene matches. CDR1 and CDR2 (germline): SGHRS, YFSETQ. CDR3 length: 14 residues. For the CDR3, the DNA is TGCGCCAGCAGCTTTGGACAGGGGGACTATGGCTACACCTTC. Protein sequence: CASSFGQGDYGYTF.

This clonotype was seen repeatedly, ten times or more. The chain combines TRBV7-9 with TRBJ2-2; 12 bases agree with TRBD2. This CDR3 comprises 16 residues. The V gene's germline CDR1 is SEHNR and CDR2 FQNEAQ (reference sequence). Trimming took 5 bases from V and 4 from J; bases not matched to a gene: 5. CDR3 coding DNA: TGTGCCAGCAGCCCCAGGGGACTAGCGGGCACCGGGGAGCTGTTTTTT. It is translated as CASSPRGLAGTGELFF. The variable domain in full, with the rest retrieved from reference TRBV7-9 and TRBJ2-2, is DTGVSQNPRHKITKRGQNVTFRCDPISEHNRLYWYRQTLGQGPEFLTYFQNEAQLEKSRLLSDRFSAERPKGSFSTLEIQRTEQGDSAMYLCASSPRGLAGTGELFFGEGSRLTVL.

This clonotype was seen many times. The chain has TRBV19 and TRBJ1-4, with 7 bases matching TRBD1. Losses at the gene ends were 5 bases for V and 5 bases for J; bases not matched to a gene: 11. Per the germline V gene, CDR1 is LNHDA and CDR2 is SQIVND (reference sequence). The CDR3 contains 16 residues. Written as DNA, the CDR3 is TGTGCCAGTAGTTCTCGACTGACAGGGATAAATGAAAAACTGTTTTTT. Protein: CASSSRLTGINEKLFF.

This clonotype showed up many times. The chain links TRBV15 to TRBJ2-3; perhaps TRBD2 as D (5 bases). Per germline, CDR1 LNHNV and CDR2 YYDKDF (reference sequence). This CDR3 has 13 amino acids. The V end lost 4 bases, the J end lost 1 base, and 6 bases lay between the germline ends. The CDR3 is CATSKAGTDTQYF. CDR3 nucleotides: TGTGCCACCAGCAAAGCGGGCACAGATACGCAGTATTTT.

In this sample, this clonotype turned up many times. The chain has TRBV19 and TRBJ2-5; D gene ambiguous. The CDR3 loop spans 14 amino acids. Trimming took off 3 bases at V and 5 bases at J, with 13 bases between the two ends. Germline CDR1 is LNHDA and CDR2 is SQIVND (reference sequence). The CDR3, as DNA: TGTGCCAGTAGTATTAGTGCGGCCCGGGAGACCCAGTACTTC. Amino acid sequence: CASSISAARETQYF.

This clonotype was counted ten times or more. The V call is TRBV12-5, the J call TRBJ2-1; D possibly corresponds to TRBD2 (6 bases). The V gene lost 7 bases and the J gene lost 9 bases, with 13 bases spanning the gap. Germline CDR1 reads LGHNT; CDR2 reads FRNRAP. This CDR3 has 12 residues. CDR3 DNA: TGTGCTAGTGAATCCGGGAGCGCTGAGCAGTTCTTC. Translation gives CASESGSAEQFF.

Notes on this clonotype: This sequence may be a read error, since a much larger clone differs from it by one base. The chain links TRBV6-2 or TRBV6-3 to TRBJ2-7; 8 nucleotides agree with TRBD1. This CDR3 has 13 residues. Germline CDR1 reads MNHEY; CDR2 reads SVGEGT. This chain's CDR3 is CASSFGQGYEHYF. The CDR3 bases are TGTGCCAGCAGTTTTGGACAGGGCTACGAGCATTACTTC.